The 12 T cell receptor beta chains listed next were all sequenced from one sample in a study of blood T cells in healthy people across ages. Combining a sample-barcoded 5' primer with a J-beta primer mix, a second PCR ran for roughly 7 to 11 cycles. MiXCR was run by TCRdb on the 5' RACE reads, yielding one entry per CDR3 protein. The sample lists about 1.6 million distinct CDR3 sequences, roughly 32% occurring once. Sequences were obtained from blood. These receptors were taken from a woman aged 30 to 39 in good health.

The chain is built from TRBV2 and TRBJ2-7; TRBD1 is a possible D gene (6 bases). V was shortened by 4 bases and J by 6 bases, with 16 bases between the two germline ends. The CDR3 totals 14 residues. Germline V lookup: CDR1 SNHLY, CDR2 FYNNEI. The CDR3 is CASSGQAGGPEQYF. The CDR3 DNA reads as TGTGCCAGCAGTGGACAGGCCGGCGGCCCCGAGCAGTACTTC. The full variable domain, with the rest looked up from reference TRBV2 and TRBJ2-7, is EPEVTQTPSHQVTQMGQEVILRCVPISNHLYFYWYRQILGQKVEFLVSFYNNEISEKSEIFDDQFSVERPDGSNFTLKIRSTKLEDSAMYFCASSGQAGGPEQYFGPGTRLTVT.

A word on this clonotype: The junction shows a germline mismatch at one end, possibly a read error. V is TRBV6-2 or TRBV6-3 and J is TRBJ2-3; D not certain. The CDR3 sequence is 18 residues long. Germline CDR1 reads MNHEY; CDR2 reads SVGEGT. The CDR3 protein is CTSSYSSTGSPPPDTQYF. DNA of the CDR3: TGTACCAGCAGTTACTCGAGTACGGGTAGCCCACCGCCAGATACGCAGTATTTT.

This chain links TRBV5-1 with TRBJ1-2; 7 bases are shared with TRBD1. The CDR3 runs to 15 residues. CDR1 and CDR2 from the germline V gene are SGHRS and YFSETQ. The trim removed 1 base at V and 1 base at J, leaving 4 bases unmatched. Here the CDR3 reads CASSLTGVVNYGYTF. Here the CDR3 DNA reads TGCGCCAGCAGCTTGACAGGGGTGGTTAACTATGGCTACACCTTC.

This clonotype showed up just once. V is TRBV2 and J is TRBJ1-2; D perhaps matches TRBD1 (6 bases). V lost 5 bases, J lost 2 bases, and 12 bases lay in between. Germline V gene data show CDR1 as SNHLY and CDR2 as FYNNEI. CDR3 length: 14 amino acids. The CDR3: CASSRQEENYGYTF. The CDR3 DNA sequence: TGTGCCAGCAGTAGACAGGAGGAGAACTATGGCTACACCTTC.

V is TRBV15 and J is TRBJ2-7; D uncertain. This CDR3 spans 14 amino acids. V lost 0 bases and J lost 4, with 10 bases in between. Germline CDR1 and CDR2: LNHNV and YYDKDF (reference sequence). The CDR3 coding sequence is TGTGCCACCAGCAGAGATGTAGGCGGTTACGAGCAGTACTTC. This encodes CATSRDVGGYEQYF.

This CDR3 is CASSFDPTGTQETQYF. The CDR3 nucleotides are TGTGCCAGCAGTTTCGACCCCACAGGGACCCAAGAGACCCAGTACTTC. The chain combines TRBV27 with TRBJ2-5; a weak D match, TRBD1 (6 bases). There are 16 residues in the CDR3. The germline V gene has CDR1 MNHEY and CDR2 SMNVEV (reference sequence). Trimming took off 3 bases at V and 1 base at J, with 15 bases between the two ends.

This clonotype occurred a few times. V usage is TRBV18 and J usage is TRBJ2-3; D might be TRBD1 or TRBD2, each matching 5 bases. This CDR3 has 13 amino acids. CDR1 KGHSH and CDR2 LQKENI come from the germline V gene. V shed 3 bases and J shed 5 bases, with 9 bases lying between them. The chain's CDR3 is CASSPGDGDTQYF. The CDR3 bases are TGTGCCAGCTCACCGGGGGACGGAGATACGCAGTATTTT. The variable domain in full, completed from reference TRBV18 and TRBJ2-3, reads NAGVMQNPRHLVRRRGQEARLRCSPMKGHSHVYWYRQLPEEGLKFMVYLQKENIIDESGMPKERFSAEFPKEGPSILRIQQVVRGDSAAYFCASSPGDGDTQYFGPGTRLTVL.

V is TRBV18 and J is TRBJ2-7, with D possibly being TRBD2 (6 bases). The V gene's germline CDR1 is KGHSH and CDR2 LQKENI. V lost 3 bases and J lost 4, with 16 bases in between. The CDR3 contains 15 residues. CDR3: CASSPSPTSSYEQYF. The CDR3 nucleotides read TGTGCCAGCTCACCTTCCCCGACTAGTTCGTACGAGCAGTACTTC.

Written as DNA, the CDR3 is TGTGCCAGCAGTTACCGGGGACAGGGAACAGATACGCAGTATTTT. Its protein is CASSYRGQGTDTQYF. The chain uses TRBV6-5 and TRBJ2-3; 9 bases map to TRBD1. Losses at the gene ends were 2 bases for V and 3 bases for J; bases not matched to a gene: 3. The CDR3 totals 15 residues. Germline values: CDR1 MNHEY, CDR2 SVGAGI.

Ten or more counts support this clonotype. J is TRBJ2-3 and V is TRBV20-1; 10 positions match TRBD1. This CDR3 has 15 residues. Per germline, CDR1 DFQATT and CDR2 SNEGSKA (reference sequence). With 2 bases clipped from V and 4 bases from J, the junction kept 6 bases outside the gene matches. CDR3 nucleotides: TGCAGTGCTAGACCTGACAGGGGGCACGCAGATACGCAGTATTTT. As protein: CSARPDRGHADTQYF.

The chain employs TRBV10-3 and TRBJ2-5; the D gene is possibly TRBD1 (6 bases). Germline CDR1 is ENHRY and CDR2 is SYGVKD. The V and J ends lost 6 bases and 11 bases respectively, with 16 bases between them. This CDR3 spans 12 amino acids. Here the CDR3 DNA reads TGTGCCATCAGGGACAGCCGGCAGGAGCAGTACTTC. Protein: CAIRDSRQEQYF.

The chain uses TRBV30 and TRBJ1-5; the D is unclear. The CDR3 contains 12 residues. CDR1 is GTSNPN and CDR2 is SVGIG in the germline V gene (reference sequence). Trimming took 1 base from V and 7 from J, leaving 8 bases between them. CDR3: CAWSAGVQPQHF. The CDR3 bases are TGTGCCTGGAGTGCCGGGGTACAGCCCCAGCATTTT.